The following is a TCR beta chain sequence with its context. Method: immunoSEQ multiplex PCR; TCRdb's copy keeps in-frame clones and lacks some. The sample holds around 45,000 clones, about 70% seen once. The V gene's germline CDR1 is MNHEY and CDR2 SMNVEV (reference sequence). This CDR3 has 15 residues. Deletions cut 1 base from V and 7 bases from J, with 14 bases between. This specimen comes from a study of radiotherapy plus CTLA-4 blockade in lung cancer. The sample in question was peripheral blood, obtained from a patient treated with radiotherapy plus ipilimumab. The sequence was obtained from a human donor with non-small cell lung cancer who had a partial response to radiotherapy plus ipilimumab. The V and J genes are TRBV27 and TRBJ1-5; perhaps TRBD1 as D (6 bases). This chain's CDR3 is CASSLYGGLGQPQHF. Here the CDR3 DNA reads TGTGCCAGCAGTTTATACGGGGGGCTCGGGCAGCCCCAGCATTTT.